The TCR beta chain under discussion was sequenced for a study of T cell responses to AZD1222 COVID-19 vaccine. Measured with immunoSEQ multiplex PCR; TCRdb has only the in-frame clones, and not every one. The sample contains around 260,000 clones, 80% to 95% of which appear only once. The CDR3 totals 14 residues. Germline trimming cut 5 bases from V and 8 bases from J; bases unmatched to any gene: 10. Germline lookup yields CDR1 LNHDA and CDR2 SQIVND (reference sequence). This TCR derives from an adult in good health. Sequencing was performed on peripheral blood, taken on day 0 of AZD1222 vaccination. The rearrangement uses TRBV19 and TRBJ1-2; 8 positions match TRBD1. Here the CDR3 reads CASSPRRDRPGYTF. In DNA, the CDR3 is TGTGCCAGTAGTCCGCGCCGGGACAGGCCCGGCTACACCTTC. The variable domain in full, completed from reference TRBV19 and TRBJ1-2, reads DGGITQSPKYLFRKEGQNVTLSCEQNLNHDAMYWYRQDPGQGLRLIYYSQIVNDFQKGDIAEGYSVSREKKESFPLTVTSAQKNPTAFYLCASSPRRDRPGYTFGSGTRLTVV.